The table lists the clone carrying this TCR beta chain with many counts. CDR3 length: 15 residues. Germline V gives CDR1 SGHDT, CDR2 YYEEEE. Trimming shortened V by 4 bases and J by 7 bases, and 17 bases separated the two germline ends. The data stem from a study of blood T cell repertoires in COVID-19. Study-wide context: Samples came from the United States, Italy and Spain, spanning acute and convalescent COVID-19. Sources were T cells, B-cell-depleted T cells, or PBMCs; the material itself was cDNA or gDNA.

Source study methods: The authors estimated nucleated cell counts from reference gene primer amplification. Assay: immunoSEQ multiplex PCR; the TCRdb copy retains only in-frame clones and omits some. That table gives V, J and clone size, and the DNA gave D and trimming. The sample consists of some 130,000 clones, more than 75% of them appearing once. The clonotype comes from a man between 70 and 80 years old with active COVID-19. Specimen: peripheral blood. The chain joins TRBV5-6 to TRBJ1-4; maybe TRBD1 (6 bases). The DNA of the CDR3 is TGTGCCAGCAGCCTGATGGGAGGGGGAGGTGAAAAACTGTTTTTT. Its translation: CASSLMGGGGEKLFF.